Following are 27 T cell receptor beta chains from one sample sequenced in a study of T cell responses to AZD1222 COVID-19 vaccine. Some clones are missing from TCRdb's copy, which holds only in-frame ones; the method was immunoSEQ multiplex PCR. The sample yields under 150,000 clones, around 90% seen once. This material consisted of peripheral blood, taken on day 0 of AZD1222 vaccination. These receptors originate from an adult in good health.

The chain recombines TRBV27 with TRBJ1-4, with 11 bases identical to TRBD1. Germline trimming cut 4 bases from V and 7 bases from J; bases unmatched to any gene: 8. In germline, CDR1 is MNHEY, CDR2 SMNVEV (reference sequence). The CDR3 has 16 residues. This CDR3 reads CASSSRWDRGGEKLFF. CDR3 nucleotides: TGTGCCAGCAGTTCGCGATGGGACAGGGGGGGTGAAAAACTGTTTTTT.

The chain links TRBV5-5 to TRBJ2-1; 11 nucleotides align to TRBD2. Losses at the gene ends were 1 base for V and 9 bases for J; bases not matched to a gene: 3. This CDR3 is built from 14 residues. Per the germline V gene, CDR1 is SGHKS and CDR2 is YYEKEE (reference sequence). Here the CDR3 DNA reads TGTGCCAGCAGCTTGACTAGCGGGAGCCGTGAGCAGTTCTTC. Amino acids: CASSLTSGSREQFF.

The chain links TRBV3-1 (or the pseudogene TRBV3-2) to TRBJ1-2; no firm D call. CDR1 and CDR2 (germline): LGHDT, YNNKEL (reference sequence). Trimming left V 1 base short and J 4 bases short, with 7 bases between. The CDR3 sequence is 13 residues long. The CDR3 is CASSQGAGYGYTF. The CDR3 DNA sequence: TGTGCCAGCAGCCAAGGGGCAGGCTATGGCTACACCTTC.

The gene calls are TRBV25-1 and TRBJ2-3; possibly TRBD1 for D (6 bases). This CDR3 is 11 amino acids long. Trimming removed 6 bases at V and 7 bases at J, with 8 bases between. CDR1 MGHDK and CDR2 SYGVNS come from the germline V gene. The CDR3 protein is CASSRGNTQYF. Here the CDR3 DNA reads TGTGCCAGCAGCAGGGGAAATACGCAGTATTTT.

This chain links TRBV5-5 with TRBJ2-2; 8 bases fit TRBD2. The V gene end was trimmed by 1 base and the J gene end by 7 bases; junction bases not matched to a gene: 9. The V gene's germline CDR1 is SGHKS and CDR2 YYEKEE (reference sequence). The CDR3 has 16 amino acids. CDR3 in amino acids: CASSLLVGRGDGELFF. The CDR3 nucleotides are TGTGCCAGCAGCTTGCTTGTCGGGCGGGGGGACGGGGAGCTGTTTTTT.

The J gene is TRBJ1-6, the V gene TRBV30; 8 bases map to TRBD1. The CDR3 runs to 16 residues. Germline CDR1 and CDR2: GTSNPN and SVGIG (reference sequence). V gave up 0 bases and J gave up 8 bases; unmatched junction bases: 9. The CDR3 DNA sequence: TGTGCCTGGAGTGTACTGCCACAGGGGGGGGATTCACCCCTCCACTTT. Encoded protein: CAWSVLPQGGDSPLHF.

This sequence joins TRBV9 and TRBJ1-1; no clear D. This CDR3 contains 13 residues. The germline V gene has CDR1 SGDLS and CDR2 YYNGEE. Between the trimmed V and J ends, which lost 4 bases and 1 base, there was a span of 8 bases. In DNA, the CDR3 is TGTGCCAGCAGCTCCCGACAGAACACTGAAGCTTTCTTT. This encodes CASSSRQNTEAFF.

V is TRBV5-1 and J is TRBJ2-5; 8 bases fit TRBD2. J was trimmed by 5 bases and V by 4 bases; bases with no gene match: 10. CDR1 and CDR2 from the germline V gene are SGHRS and YFSETQ. The CDR3 is made up of 15 amino acids. In nucleotides, the CDR3 is TGCGCCAGCAGCACCTCACTAGCGGTGGGGGAGACCCAGTACTTC. Translation: CASSTSLAVGETQYF.

The CDR3 DNA reads as TGTGCCAGCACAACCGACGCATCGAACACCGGGGAGCTGTTTTTT. The encoded protein is CASTTDASNTGELFF. The chain recombines TRBV5-4 with TRBJ2-2; unclear D gene. The germline V gene has CDR1 SGHNT and CDR2 YYREEE (reference sequence). The V and J ends lost 6 bases and 0 bases respectively, with 12 bases between them. The CDR3 totals 15 residues.

J is TRBJ1-1 and V is TRBV9; D is unresolved. Trimming took 0 bases from V and 1 from J, leaving 7 bases between them. The CDR3 has 14 amino acids. From germline, CDR1 is SGDLS and CDR2 YYNGEE. Written as DNA, the CDR3 is TGTGCCAGCAGCGTAGCCGCAGCGAACACTGAAGCTTTCTTT. This codes for CASSVAAANTEAFF.

The V and J genes are TRBV3-1 (or the pseudogene TRBV3-2) and TRBJ2-1; D could derive from TRBD1 or TRBD2 (6 bases each). The ends were cut back, 4 bases at V and 9 bases at J, with 10 bases in the middle. CDR1 and CDR2 (germline): LGHDT, YNNKEL (reference sequence). This CDR3 is 12 amino acids long. The CDR3 here is CASSRGGGEQFF. CDR3 nucleotide sequence: TGTGCCAGCAGCCGAGGAGGGGGTGAGCAGTTCTTC.

The rearrangement uses TRBV5-4 and TRBJ2-7; perhaps TRBD2 as D (5 bases). The CDR3 covers 14 residues. Germline loops: CDR1 SGHNT, CDR2 YYREEE (reference sequence). V shed 2 bases and J shed 2 bases, with 11 bases lying between them. The CDR3 spells CASSFGAGPYEQYF. The CDR3 DNA sequence: TGTGCCAGCAGCTTCGGTGCGGGCCCCTACGAGCAGTACTTC.

The J gene is TRBJ2-3, the V gene TRBV7-3; the D gene is possibly TRBD2 (5 bases). Germline V gene sequence: CDR1 SGHTA, CDR2 FQGTGA. This CDR3 has 14 residues. The V gene lost 0 bases and the J gene lost 3 bases, with 7 bases spanning the gap. The CDR3 DNA is TGTGCCAGCAGCTTAACCCCGGGAACAGATACGCAGTATTTT. It encodes CASSLTPGTDTQYF.

The chain recombines TRBV27 with TRBJ1-2; the D gene is possibly TRBD1 (6 bases). CDR1 and CDR2 from the germline V gene are MNHEY and SMNVEV (reference sequence). The CDR3 length is 13 residues. V lost 5 bases and J 8 bases, leaving 15 bases between the germline ends. CDR3 coding DNA: TGTGCCAGCAGTCCCACGGGGGCGGGGGGCTACACCTTC. This translates into CASSPTGAGGYTF.

The chain employs TRBV27 and TRBJ2-2; 10 nucleotides line up with TRBD1. The CDR3 is 16 residues long. Looked up from germline, CDR1 is MNHEY and CDR2 is SMNVEV (reference sequence). The trim removed 5 bases at V and 5 bases at J, leaving 8 bases unmatched. The CDR3 loop reads CASSPPTGGGTGELFF. CDR3 sequence (DNA): TGTGCCAGCAGTCCCCCGACAGGGGGCGGAACCGGGGAGCTGTTTTTT.

This chain uses TRBV12-5 with TRBJ2-7; D unresolved. This CDR3 is 13 amino acids long. The germline CDR1 and CDR2 sequences are LGHNT and FRNRAP. Trimming pared 2 bases from V and 2 bases from J, leaving 7 bases between. The CDR3 nucleotides are TGTGCTAGTGGTTTGACAAATACCTACGAGCAGTACTTC. Protein: CASGLTNTYEQYF.

CDR3 sequence reads: CASSLEGQQETQYF. For the CDR3, the DNA is TGTGCCAGCAGCTTAGAGGGACAGCAAGAGACCCAGTACTTC. The rearrangement joins TRBV7-9 to TRBJ2-5; TRBD1 aligns across 7 bases. This CDR3 comprises 14 residues. Germline trimming cut 1 base from V and 2 bases from J; bases unmatched to any gene: 1. From germline, CDR1 is SEHNR and CDR2 FQNEAQ (reference sequence).

The rearrangement links TRBV2 to TRBJ2-7; possible D gene TRBD1, 6 bases. The V end was cut by 6 bases, the J end by 2 bases, with 17 bases between. This CDR3 has 15 residues. Per germline, CDR1 SNHLY and CDR2 FYNNEI. DNA of the CDR3: TGTGCCAGCAGACTGGACAGTGGGGCGGCCTACGAGCAGTACTTC. This gives the protein CASRLDSGAAYEQYF.

The rearrangement joins TRBV19 to TRBJ1-4; 9 bases are a match to TRBD1. CDR1 is LNHDA, CDR2 SQIVND, per germline (reference sequence). The CDR3 is made up of 16 amino acids. V shed 7 bases, J shed 0 bases, and the junction held 6 bases outside the gene matches. This chain's CDR3 is CASISGQGTTNEKLFF. CDR3 DNA: TGTGCCAGTATATCGGGACAGGGAACAACTAATGAAAAACTGTTTTTT.

The chain combines TRBV4-3 with TRBJ2-3, with D maybe TRBD1 (6 bases). The V end was cut by 1 base, the J end by 2 bases, with 22 bases between. Looked up from germline, CDR1 is LGHNA and CDR2 is YSLEER. The CDR3 has 19 residues. The CDR3 DNA reads TGCGCCAGCAGCCAAGGGACACAGGGTTTGGAGAGGTTCACAGATACGCAGTATTTT. This translates into CASSQGTQGLERFTDTQYF.

This clone was observed once. The chain uses TRBV5-1 and TRBJ1-6, with TRBD1 as a possible D gene (5 bases). The CDR3 contains 19 residues. The V gene lost 0 bases and the J gene lost 0 bases, with 16 bases spanning the gap. Germline V gives CDR1 SGHRS, CDR2 YFSETQ. CDR3 in amino acids: CASSLEAAVGGSYNSPLHF. CDR3 in DNA: TGCGCCAGCAGCTTGGAGGCGGCCGTGGGGGGCTCCTATAATTCACCCCTCCACTTT.

This chain uses TRBV5-4 with TRBJ2-7; D ambiguous. This CDR3 spans 13 amino acids. Germline V gives CDR1 SGHNT, CDR2 YYREEE (reference sequence). V lost 4 bases to trimming and J lost 4 bases, with 12 bases between them. This CDR3 is CASSASAGYEQYF. The CDR3, as DNA: TGTGCCAGCAGCGCCAGCGCCGGGTACGAGCAGTACTTC.

The V and J genes are TRBV6-1 and TRBJ2-5, with 8 bases matching TRBD2. The trim removed 1 base at V and 1 base at J, leaving 8 bases unmatched. Germline assignment: CDR1 MNHNS and CDR2 SASEGT. The CDR3 covers 17 residues. This CDR3 reads CASSEGAVAGTQETQYF. DNA of the CDR3: TGTGCCAGCAGTGAAGGGGCGGTAGCGGGAACCCAAGAGACCCAGTACTTC.

This clone was detected only once. Sequence at one end of the junction differs from germline and may be a read error. The chain employs TRBV5-6 and TRBJ1-1; D uncertain. The germline V gene has CDR1 SGHDT and CDR2 YYEEEE. The CDR3 is 14 amino acids. The CDR3 region has the DNA TGTGCCGGCAGCTTTGTATCTGCGAACACTGAAGCTTTCTTT. As protein: CAGSFVSANTEAFF. The full variable domain, in which reference TRBV5-6 and TRBJ1-1 provide the parts outside the CDR3, is DAGVTQSPTHLIKTRGQQVTLRCSPKSGHDTVSWYQQALGQGPQFIFQYYEEEERQRGNFPDRFSGHQFPNYSSELNVNALLLGDSALYLCAGSFVSANTEAFFGQGTRLTVV.

The rearrangement links TRBV10-3 to TRBJ1-1; no reliable D call. CDR3 length: 15 amino acids. Germline V gene data show CDR1 as ENHRY and CDR2 as SYGVKD. V was shortened by 0 bases and J by 3 bases, with 11 bases between the two germline ends. The CDR3 nucleotides are TGTGCCATCAGTGAGTCTGTATTGTCCGACACTGAAGCTTTCTTT. Amino acid sequence: CAISESVLSDTEAFF.

The chain couples TRBV15 to TRBJ1-4; D gene ambiguous. Germline V CDR1 and CDR2: LNHNV, YYDKDF (reference sequence). The CDR3 sequence is 12 residues long. V lost 8 bases, J lost 4 bases, and 8 bases lay in between. The CDR3 nucleotides are TGTGCCACCCACAGCTATAATGAAAAACTGTTTTTT. It encodes CATHSYNEKLFF.

The rearrangement links TRBV6-5 to TRBJ2-7; D perhaps matches TRBD2 (5 bases). Germline V CDR1 and CDR2: MNHEY, SVGAGI. CDR3 length equals 14 residues. V gave up 7 bases and J gave up 4 bases, with 17 bases separating them. CDR3 coding DNA: TGTGCCAGCACTTCTTTGGGCGAGGGATACGAGCAGTACTTC. Its protein is CASTSLGEGYEQYF.